Described below is a single T cell receptor (beta chain) sequence and its context. Its antigen remains unidentified. The missing conserved phenylalanine or tryptophan at the end of this CDR3 makes a read error likely. The sample belongs to a study of T-cell reconstitution after alpha-beta-depleted transplantation in children. Regarding the study as a whole: Reports say that about two months after transplant, the alpha-beta T cells came out of several hundred graft clones that had expanded. The main origin of T-cell counts and diversity one year after transplant was newly produced T cells. Surviving recipient T cells and thymic progenitors accounted for the high day-60 TCRbeta diversity observed in some patients.

Unique molecular identifiers featured in how the TCRbeta library was prepared. TCRdb used MiXCR to reprocess the PCR reads, holding one entry per CDR3 protein. The table has fewer than 700,000 distinct CDR3 sequences, about an eighth seen once. Trimming took 10 bases from V and 7 from J, leaving 17 bases between them. Germline loops: CDR1 MNHNS, CDR2 SASEGT. CDR3 length: 14 amino acids. This specimen consisted of PBMCs, mostly from graft donor cells, obtained 360 days after TCRalphabeta/CD19-depleted stem cell transplant. This TCR was recovered from a male patient between 10 and 17 years old who had a stem cell transplant for acute myeloid leukemia, so the T cells may come from the graft donor. V gene TRBV6-1 combines with J gene TRBJ1-6, with D perhaps matching TRBD1 (6 bases). Here the CDR3 DNA reads TGTGCCACCCACGTTGGGGGCCAAAATTCACCCCTCCACTAT. Its translation: CATHVGGQNSPLHY.